Presented here are 30 T cell receptor beta chains from one specimen sequenced in a study of shared clonotypes between healthy human individuals. TCRdb's copy holds only in-frame clones and misses some; the assay was immunoSEQ multiplex PCR. The sample records fewer than 130,000 clones, roughly 70% being singletons. The specimen was memory CD8+ T cells sorted from blood. Stated subset: CD45RO+ cells pooled with CCR7-negative TemRA cells. The origin of the receptors is a woman aged 25 to 39 in good health.

There are a few counts of this clone. This chain joins TRBV18 and TRBJ2-5; 15 positions match TRBD2. CDR1 and CDR2 (germline): KGHSH, LQKENI. CDR3 length equals 19 residues. Unmatched junction bases numbered 13, after V lost 3 bases and J lost 5 bases. CDR3 DNA: TGTGCCAGCTCACCGCCGGGACTAGCGGGAGGAGTCGTCCCGGAGACCCAGTACTTC. It yields the protein CASSPPGLAGGVVPETQYF.

The rearrangement joins TRBV5-1 to TRBJ1-2; TRBD1 might be the D (6 bases). Germline V gene sequence: CDR1 SGHRS, CDR2 YFSETQ. The CDR3 consists of 13 residues. The germline V and J ends were trimmed by 0 bases and 6 bases, with 9 bases remaining between them. The CDR3 protein is CASSLDRENGYTF. In DNA, the CDR3 is TGCGCCAGCAGCTTGGACAGGGAAAATGGCTACACCTTC. Based on the CDR3 plus reference TRBV5-1 and TRBJ1-2, the full variable domain is KAGVTQTPRYLIKTRGQQVTLSCSPISGHRSVSWYQQTPGQGLQFLFEYFSETQRNKGNFPGRFSGRQFSNSRSEMNVSTLELGDSALYLCASSLDRENGYTFGSGTRLTVV.

The chain has TRBV5-1 and TRBJ1-3, with D tentatively TRBD1 (6 bases). Trimming took 8 bases from V and 4 from J, leaving 13 bases between them. The germline gives CDR1 SGHRS, CDR2 YFSETQ. This CDR3 has 13 amino acids. CDR3 nucleotides: TGCGCCAGTTCACAGGGATCGGGAAACACCATATATTTT. Protein: CASSQGSGNTIYF.

The chain combines TRBV7-8 with TRBJ1-1; D call uncertain. The germline CDR1 and CDR2 sequences are SGHVS and FQNEAQ. With 5 bases removed from V and 4 bases from J, the gap between germline ends came to 20 bases. CDR3 size: 16 residues. CDR3 in DNA: TGTGCCAGCAGCCTCCAATCTGGGCTCCGCACCACTGAAGCTTTCTTT. Translation gives CASSLQSGLRTTEAFF.

There are a few counts of this clone. The chain is built from TRBV2 and TRBJ1-1, with 8 positions matching TRBD1. This CDR3 has 16 residues. Germline V gene sequence: CDR1 SNHLY, CDR2 FYNNEI. With 4 bases clipped from V and 3 bases from J, the junction kept 10 bases outside the gene matches. CDR3: CASSASTRGQDTEAFF. CDR3 bases: TGTGCCAGCAGTGCCTCTACCAGGGGGCAGGACACTGAAGCTTTCTTT.

In this sample, this clone turned up once. This chain joins TRBV28 and TRBJ1-1; D not resolved. Germline V CDR1 and CDR2: MDHEN, SYDVKM. The CDR3 loop spans 11 amino acids. V was cut by 6 bases and J by 0 bases, with 2 bases left in between. Here the CDR3 reads CASRMNTEAFF. The CDR3 bases are TGTGCCAGCAGAATGAACACTGAAGCTTTCTTT.

The chain couples TRBV28 to TRBJ2-3, with D tentatively TRBD2 (6 bases). Trimming pared 4 bases from V and 8 bases from J, leaving 7 bases between. The CDR3 sequence is 11 residues long. In germline, CDR1 is MDHEN, CDR2 SYDVKM. The CDR3 here is CASSWGGTQYF. Here the CDR3 DNA reads TGTGCCAGCAGTTGGGGAGGTACGCAGTATTTT.

The rearrangement uses TRBV30 and TRBJ1-1; D unresolved. Germline CDR1 and CDR2: GTSNPN and SVGIG (reference sequence). This CDR3 has 13 residues. The V gene lost 1 base and the J gene lost 3 bases, with 9 bases spanning the gap. The CDR3 nucleotides are TGTGCCTGGAGTGAGGCAGGCCACACTGAAGCTTTCTTT. It encodes CAWSEAGHTEAFF.

With regard to this clone: The sample holds other DNA sequences that translate to the same CDR3. The CDR3 reads CASSQGYEQYF. The CDR3 DNA sequence: TGCGCCAGCTCCCAGGGATACGAGCAGTACTTC. The chain recombines TRBV5-1 with TRBJ2-7; the D gene is possibly TRBD1 (5 bases). The V gene's germline CDR1 is SGHRS and CDR2 YFSETQ. This CDR3 region has 11 residues. V lost 7 bases and J 4 bases, leaving 9 bases between the germline ends.

The chain recombines TRBV27 with TRBJ2-1; 10 bases fit TRBD1. Germline CDR1 MNHEY, CDR2 SMNVEV (reference sequence). This CDR3 contains 21 residues. The ends lost 6 bases at V and 6 bases at J; junction bases unmatched: 26. Here the CDR3 reads CASRRTGGEHRHRGSINEQFF. In DNA, the CDR3 is TGTGCCAGCAGGAGGACAGGGGGTGAACATCGGCACCGGGGCAGTATCAATGAGCAGTTCTTC.

This clone was detected many times. The CDR3 DNA reads TGTGCCAGCAGTCCCCAGGGAGGGACTGAAGCTTTCTTT. This codes for CASSPQGGTEAFF. The V and J genes are TRBV28 and TRBJ1-1; tentatively, D is TRBD1 (5 bases). V lost 5 bases and J 5 bases, leaving 12 bases between the germline ends. Germline CDR1 reads MDHEN; CDR2 reads SYDVKM. The CDR3 has 13 residues.

This clone is medium-sized in the sample. The chain links TRBV2 to TRBJ2-7; D is ambiguous. CDR3 length equals 12 residues. Germline V gene lookup returns CDR1 SNHLY and CDR2 FYNNEI. Trimming removed 7 bases from V and 8 bases from J, with 15 bases in between. This chain's CDR3 is CASISGLTQQYF. CDR3 nucleotide sequence: TGTGCCAGCATCTCCGGGCTGACGCAGCAGTACTTC.

V and J are TRBV9 and TRBJ2-7; possible D gene TRBD1, 6 bases. Trimming shortened V by 0 bases and J by 5 bases, and 21 bases separated the two germline ends. There are 17 residues in the CDR3. Germline CDR1 is SGDLS and CDR2 is YYNGEE. In DNA, the CDR3 is TGTGCCAGCAGCGTAGACCTCCAGGGACATGGCTTGGACGAGCAGTACTTC. Its translation: CASSVDLQGHGLDEQYF. Supplemented by reference TRBV9 and TRBJ2-7, the full variable domain reads DSGVTQTPKHLITATGQRVTLRCSPRSGDLSVYWYQQSLDQGLQFLIQYYNGEERAKGNILERFSAQQFPDLHSELNLSSLELGDSALYFCASSVDLQGHGLDEQYFGPGTRLTVT.

The CDR3 nucleotides read TGCGCCAGCAGCCGAGTCGGAAACACTGAAGCTTTCTTT. Its protein is CASSRVGNTEAFF. The chain joins TRBV4-1 to TRBJ1-1; no clear D. V was shortened by 4 bases and J by 2 bases, with 8 bases between the two germline ends. The CDR3 loop spans 13 amino acids. Germline V gene sequence: CDR1 MGHRA, CDR2 YSYEKL.

This sequence joins TRBV5-4 and TRBJ2-3, with 8 bases matching TRBD1. Germline loops: CDR1 SGHNT, CDR2 YYREEE (reference sequence). V trimming: 5 bases; J trimming: 4 bases; junction bases outside the gene matches: 6. There are 14 residues in the CDR3. The CDR3 DNA reads TGTGCCAGCAGGAACAGGGGGTCCCCAGATACGCAGTATTTT. Protein product: CASRNRGSPDTQYF. Variable domain in full (rest from reference TRBV5-4 and TRBJ2-3): ETGVTQSPTHLIKTRGQQVTLRCSSQSGHNTVSWYQQALGQGPQFIFQYYREEENGRGNFPPRFSGLQFPNYSSELNVNALELDDSALYLCASRNRGSPDTQYFGPGTRLTVL.

V is TRBV5-4 and J is TRBJ1-1; possible D gene TRBD1, 5 bases. Trimming shortened V by 0 bases and J by 2 bases, and 14 bases separated the two germline ends. The CDR3 spans 16 residues. Germline lookup yields CDR1 SGHNT and CDR2 YYREEE (reference sequence). The CDR3 reads CASSLVVVRGNTEAFF. CDR3 DNA: TGTGCCAGCAGCTTGGTGGTTGTTAGGGGTAACACTGAAGCTTTCTTT.

The genes are TRBV7-8 and TRBJ2-1; 10 nucleotides match TRBD2. CDR3 length equals 18 residues. V was pared by 3 bases and J by 6 bases, with 14 bases of the junction left unmatched. Germline V lookup: CDR1 SGHVS, CDR2 FQNEAQ. CDR3 sequence: CASSLAFPPGLASNEQFF. The CDR3 nucleotides are TGTGCCAGCAGCTTGGCTTTCCCACCGGGACTAGCGTCCAATGAGCAGTTCTTC.

In this sample, this clone turned up a few times. The genes are TRBV5-6 and TRBJ2-7; tentative D call: TRBD1 (6 bases). Trimming took 4 bases from V and 4 from J, leaving 15 bases between them. The CDR3 has 14 residues. Germline lookup yields CDR1 SGHDT and CDR2 YYEEEE. The CDR3 protein is CASSQGLAVYEQYF. The CDR3 nucleotides read TGTGCCAGCAGCCAGGGGCTAGCCGTATACGAGCAGTACTTC.

The sample holds a few counts of this clone. The chain carries TRBV28 and TRBJ1-1; no clear D. The V and J ends lost 2 bases and 5 bases respectively, with 9 bases between them. The CDR3 consists of 13 residues. CDR1 and CDR2 (germline): MDHEN, SYDVKM. The CDR3 here is CASSLVRRTEAFF. CDR3 sequence (DNA): TGTGCCAGCAGTTTAGTCAGGAGGACTGAAGCTTTCTTT.

Comments on this clone: One end of the junction is discordant with germline, which a read error may explain. The chain combines TRBV5-4 with TRBJ2-5, with D possibly TRBD1 on 5 matching bases. Germline CDR1 reads SGHNT; CDR2 reads YYREEE (reference sequence). The CDR3 runs to 14 residues. The CDR3: CASGLERGRETQYF. CDR3 bases: TGTGCCAGCGGCTTGGAAAGGGGTCGGGAGACCCAGTACTTC.

This clone was detected only a few times. V usage is TRBV6-1 and J usage is TRBJ1-3; D call uncertain. Trimming left V 3 bases short and J 0 bases short, with 12 bases between. The CDR3 runs to 16 residues. Looked up from germline, CDR1 is MNHNS and CDR2 is SASEGT. The CDR3 reads CASSEEEGGSGNTIYF. The CDR3, as DNA: TGTGCCAGCAGTGAGGAAGAGGGAGGCTCTGGAAACACCATATATTTT.

This clone came up once. The CDR3 protein is CASSLNELRGYTF. The CDR3, as DNA: TGTGCCAGCAGTTTAAATGAGTTGCGGGGCTACACCTTC. The V and J genes are TRBV28 and TRBJ1-2, with D hard to call. V was shortened by 2 bases and J by 8 bases, with 12 bases between the two germline ends. In germline, CDR1 is MDHEN, CDR2 SYDVKM. The CDR3 is 13 residues long.

The genes are TRBV25-1 and TRBJ2-5; 8 nucleotides match TRBD2. Trimming took 4 bases from V and 2 from J; bases not matched to a gene: 15. Germline CDR1 and CDR2: MGHDK and SYGVNS. The CDR3 is made up of 18 amino acids. This CDR3 is CASSANKRAGAWQETQYF. CDR3 coding DNA: TGTGCCAGCAGTGCCAACAAGCGAGCGGGAGCTTGGCAAGAGACCCAGTACTTC.

The chain links TRBV5-1 to TRBJ1-2, with D unresolved. V shed 4 bases and J shed 4 bases, with 11 bases lying between them. The CDR3 extends over 13 amino acids. Germline V gene lookup returns CDR1 SGHRS and CDR2 YFSETQ. The CDR3 protein is CASSTDGSYGYTF. For the CDR3, the DNA is TGCGCCAGCAGCACGGACGGCTCCTATGGCTACACCTTC.

As regards this clone: One end of the junction varies from germline; a read error may be responsible. The J gene is TRBJ2-1, the V gene TRBV29-1; tentative D call: TRBD2 (5 bases). CDR3 size: 11 residues. Germline V gene lookup returns CDR1 SQVTM and CDR2 ANQGSEA. For the CDR3, the DNA is TGCAGCCTTGAGGGAAGTAATGAGCAGTTCTTC. It encodes CSLEGSNEQFF.

This clone has only a few counts. The sample contains more than one DNA sequence encoding this CDR3. V is TRBV4-1 and J is TRBJ2-7; TRBD1 or TRBD2 may be the D gene (6 bases each). The CDR3 runs to 13 residues. Germline-derived CDR1 and CDR2 are MGHRA and YSYEKL. V was clipped by 0 bases and J by 5 bases, with 8 bases between them. As DNA, the CDR3 is TGCGCCAGCAGCCAAGATAGGGGGGACGAGCAGTACTTC. Translating it yields CASSQDRGDEQYF.

The chain is built from TRBV5-8 and TRBJ1-5; D might be TRBD1 (5 bases). Trimming stripped 2 bases from V and 0 bases from J, with 12 bases between. Per germline, CDR1 SGHTS and CDR2 YDEGEE. This CDR3 region has 16 residues. CDR3 bases: TGTGCCAGCAGCTTCTTAACAGGATATAGCAATCAGCCCCAGCATTTT. Translation gives CASSFLTGYSNQPQHF.

As regards this clone: A far more abundant clone sits one base away, making this likely a read error. This CDR3 is also generated by other DNA sequences in the sample. The chain has TRBV27 and TRBJ2-2, with D uncertain. V lost 5 bases and J lost 4, with 5 bases in between. The CDR3 covers 12 residues. CDR1 MNHEY and CDR2 SMNVEV come from the germline V gene (reference sequence). The CDR3 region is CASSPLTGELFF. CDR3 coding DNA: TGTGCCAGCAGTCCACTCACCGGGGAGCTGTTTTTT.

The chain recombines TRBV19 with TRBJ2-5; 7 nucleotides align to TRBD1. This CDR3 is 14 amino acids long. V was pared by 4 bases and J by 9 bases, with 11 bases of the junction left unmatched. Germline V CDR1 and CDR2: LNHDA, SQIVND (reference sequence). The CDR3 coding sequence is TGTGCCAGTAGTACAGGGACAGCGCTCGGGTCCCAGTACTTC. It is translated as CASSTGTALGSQYF.

The rearrangement joins TRBV28 to TRBJ1-1; D not certain. Per germline, CDR1 MDHEN and CDR2 SYDVKM. This CDR3 contains 14 residues. Trimming left V 3 bases short and J 5 bases short, with 13 bases between. CDR3 in amino acids: CASSFMGVGTEAFF. The CDR3, as DNA: TGTGCCAGCAGTTTCATGGGAGTAGGAACTGAAGCTTTCTTT.